Listed below are T cell receptor beta chains from one sample, sequenced in a study of T cells after yellow fever vaccination. One entry per CDR3 protein, called by TCRdb with MiXCR from the 5' RACE reads. The data contain 250,000 or so distinct CDR3 sequences, about 7% of them seen just once; the ten biggest clones take up more than 0.8%. The specimen was CD4+ T cells sorted from PBMCs, collected 15 days after the yellow fever booster vaccination. The receptor set was obtained from a man aged 25 to 40 who received the YFV17D yellow fever vaccine. The CDR3 runs from the conserved cysteine through the conserved F or W. The order of the fields is V gene, J gene, CDR3 protein.

>TRBV20-1|TRBJ1-2
CSASITGGYGYTF
>TRBV6-2/TRBV6-3|TRBJ1-2
CASRDSYGYTF
>TRBV24-1|TRBJ2-1
CATSDLTSGKQFF
>TRBV5-8|TRBJ2-3
CASSSGGGGSDTQYF
>TRBV29-1|TRBJ2-1
CSVAPLGPGNEQFF
>TRBV7-2|TRBJ1-6
CASSLQPSPLHF
>TRBV4-3|TRBJ2-2
CASSLPETGELFF
>TRBV12-3/TRBV12-4|TRBJ1-5
CASSLEGGQPQHF
>TRBV13|TRBJ2-3
CASSLLPAGVRDTQYF
>TRBV24-1|TRBJ1-2
CATSDRRVTGGEGYTF
>TRBV20-1|TRBJ2-7
CSAKEGIAREQYF
>TRBV10-3|TRBJ1-1
CAISGSTGGSEAFF
>TRBV12-3/TRBV12-4|TRBJ1-1
CASSLGYDTEAFF
>TRBV20-1|TRBJ2-2
CSARDSIPGRQLAGELFF
>TRBV11-2|TRBJ2-1
CASSSSPISGIGSYNEQFF
>TRBV6-2/TRBV6-3|TRBJ2-7
CASSRDRGMYEQYF
>TRBV6-5|TRBJ1-5
CASSWGGVGNQPQHF
>TRBV18|TRBJ2-2
CASSPHGNTGELFF
>TRBV10-3|TRBJ2-3
CAIRGTGDTDTQYF
>TRBV7-9|TRBJ2-2
CASNLISRLVNTGELFF
>TRBV12-3/TRBV12-4|TRBJ1-5
CASNPSGGNQPQHF
>TRBV15|TRBJ2-7
CATSRISRGAYEQYF
>TRBV19|TRBJ2-2
CASSISAGGISGELFF
>TRBV7-6|TRBJ2-5
CASSLISGNQETQYF
>TRBV7-2|TRBJ2-7
CASSFVGGSHEQYF
>TRBV20-1|TRBJ2-7
CSAEPGQSRYEQYF
>TRBV20-1|TRBJ1-1
CSATPGLNTEAFF
>TRBV7-2|TRBJ2-5
CASALAGGGGQETQYF
>TRBV15|TRBJ2-5
CATSSGTLARQETQYF
>TRBV7-2|TRBJ2-1
CASSTGQYNEQFF
>TRBV15|TRBJ2-2
CATSTYSGGNTGELFF
>TRBV7-3|TRBJ2-5
CASSLGSGQETQYF
>TRBV12-3/TRBV12-4|TRBJ2-7
CASSLETRAQYF